Given below is one TCR beta chain in context. As handled by the study authors: Counts of nucleated cells, estimated from reference gene primer amplification, were obtained. The repertoire was sequenced with immunoSEQ multiplex PCR; TCRdb's copy has only in-frame clones and lacks some. V and J calls and clone size are copied from that table; D and trimming were computed from the DNA. The sample has roughly 280,000 clones, more than 85% seen once. Trimming at V came to 9 bases and at J to 8 bases, leaving 18 bases not matched to a gene. This CDR3 region has 16 residues. The germline gives CDR1 MNHEY, CDR2 SMNVEV (reference sequence). These data come from a study of blood T cell repertoires in COVID-19. On the study more broadly: Whether acute or convalescent, the COVID-19 samples came from the United States, Italy and Spain.

The sequence derives from a man between 18 and 35 years old with active or convalescent COVID-19. Specimen: peripheral blood. The V call is TRBV27, the J call TRBJ2-1; 8 nucleotides align to TRBD2. This CDR3 is CARPVWDKRGKHEQFF. The CDR3, as DNA: TGTGCCAGGCCCGTGTGGGACAAGCGGGGGAAGCATGAGCAGTTCTTC.